The 9 T cell receptor beta chains reported below all come from one sample, sequenced in a study of cytomegalovirus exposure and HLA in healthy donors. Use of 60 Vbeta and 13 Jbeta primers characterized the PCR. The data were produced by immunoSEQ multiplex PCR, yet TCRdb's version contains in-frame clones alone and is incomplete. This listing includes under 200,000 clones. The sequenced sample consisted of PBMCs. All receptors derive from a man younger than 45 in good health and CMV-seronegative.

The V call is TRBV6-5, the J call TRBJ2-3, with D maybe TRBD2 (6 bases). Germline CDR1 and CDR2: MNHEY and SVGAGI. V was cut by 5 bases and J by 10 bases, with 19 bases left in between. This CDR3 comprises 14 residues. Written as DNA, the CDR3 is TGTGCCAGCAGTGCGGAGCGGGCGCAAGGGGCGCAGTATTTT. Translating gives CASSAERAQGAQYF.

V is TRBV19 and J is TRBJ2-5; 7 positions agree with TRBD2. The DNA end is more similar to TRBJ2-7, so the J call may be wrong. This CDR3 has 13 amino acids. Germline V gene data show CDR1 as LNHDA and CDR2 as SQIVND (reference sequence). CDR3 nucleotide sequence: TGTGCCACCTCTTGGGGGGGCTCCTACGAGCAGTACTTC. Encoded protein: CATSWGGSYEQYF.

The genes are TRBV7-9 and TRBJ2-5; D may be TRBD1 (6 bases). The J call may be incorrect, as the DNA end agrees better with TRBJ2-7. Germline-derived CDR1 and CDR2 are SEHNR and FQNEAQ (reference sequence). This CDR3 comprises 15 residues. CDR3 sequence (DNA): TGTGCCAGCAGCTCCACCGGACAGCGATCCTACGAGCAGTACTTC. Translation: CASSSTGQRSYEQYF.

The V gene is TRBV2, the J gene TRBJ2-2; TRBD1 matches 7 bases. Looked up from germline, CDR1 is SNHLY and CDR2 is FYNNEI. V lost 6 bases to trimming and J lost 1 base; unmatched junction nucleotides: 5. The CDR3 has 15 amino acids. CDR3 nucleotides: TGTGCCAGCAGAGCCGGGACAGTGAACACCGGGGAGCTGTTTTTT. Translated, it gives CASRAGTVNTGELFF.

In DNA form, the CDR3 reads TGTGCCAGCAGCCCCTTTGAACTAGCGGGATCCGAGCAGTACTTC. This sequence encodes CASSPFELAGSEQYF. This chain uses TRBV7-9 with TRBJ2-7; TRBD2 matches at 10 bases. Germline CDR1 reads SEHNR; CDR2 reads FQNEAQ (reference sequence). The length of the CDR3 is 15 residues. The V and J ends lost 5 bases and 6 bases, in that order; junction bases with no gene match: 10.

The V gene is TRBV9, the J gene TRBJ1-1; D uncertain. The CDR3 sequence is 12 residues long. V was trimmed by 0 bases and J by 3 bases, leaving 3 bases between them. CDR1 and CDR2 (germline): SGDLS, YYNGEE. The CDR3 DNA reads TGTGCCAGCAGCGTAGACTACACTGAAGCTTTCTTT. Translation gives CASSVDYTEAFF.

The chain joins TRBV30 to TRBJ2-3; TRBD1 is a possible D gene (5 bases). TRBJ1-5 explains the end of the DNA better; the J call may be wrong. The length of the CDR3 is 14 residues. Germline lookup yields CDR1 GTSNPN and CDR2 SVGIG (reference sequence). CDR3: CASTRAGGPDTQHF. For the CDR3, the DNA is TGTGCCTCAACCAGGGCGGGAGGGCCCGATACGCAGCATTTT.

The rearrangement joins TRBV11-3 to TRBJ2-1; TRBD1 matches at 11 bases. Germline V gene lookup returns CDR1 SGHNT and CDR2 YENEEA. V was clipped by 5 bases and J by 5 bases; unmatched bases: 5. This CDR3 region has 15 residues. The DNA for the CDR3 is TGTGCCAGCAGCCCTGGACAGGGGGCAAACAATGAGCAGTTCTTC. Its translation is CASSPGQGANNEQFF.

CDR3 in DNA: TGTGCCAGCATGTTTACGGGGGGAAGTCAGCCCCAGCATTTT. Its protein product is CASMFTGGSQPQHF. The chain employs TRBV6-1 and TRBJ1-5; TRBD1 is a possible D gene (5 bases). Germline CDR1 and CDR2: MNHNS and SASEGT. V lost 7 bases to trimming and J lost 6 bases, with 16 bases between them. The CDR3 is 14 amino acids.